This entry lists 26 T cell receptor beta chains sequenced from one sample in a study of shared clonotypes between healthy human individuals. Clones were read by immunoSEQ multiplex PCR, and TCRdb kept only the in-frame ones, dropping some. This table has about 2,200,000 clones, about 93% appearing once. The naive CD8 fraction comprised CD45RO-negative cells positively selected for CCR7 and excluded terminally differentiated effector memory CD45RA+ cells. The source material was naive CD8+ T cells from PBMCs. These receptors came from a young man in good health. Some clones in this sample may be carry-over from other donors' samples.

J is TRBJ2-3 and V is TRBV7-9; D unclear. Trimming removed 1 base from V and 4 bases from J, with 6 bases in between. Germline V gives CDR1 SEHNR, CDR2 FQNEAQ (reference sequence). The CDR3 consists of 13 residues. The CDR3 bases are TGTGCCAGCAGCTTAGTTATTGCAGATACGCAGTATTTT. It yields the protein CASSLVIADTQYF.

This chain connects TRBV11-1 to TRBJ2-5, with 12 bases lining up with TRBD2. The CDR3 is 16 amino acids. Germline CDR1 and CDR2: SGHAT and FQDESV (reference sequence). With V trimmed by 5 bases and J by 1 base, 5 bases remained unmatched. The CDR3 sequence: CASSTRTSGIQETQYF. DNA for the CDR3: TGTGCCAGCAGCACCCGGACTAGCGGGATCCAAGAGACCCAGTACTTC.

The chain uses TRBV6-5 and TRBJ2-1, with D unresolved. The V end was cut by 6 bases, the J end by 9 bases, with 9 bases between. Germline V CDR1 and CDR2: MNHEY, SVGAGI. This CDR3 region has 11 residues. The CDR3 region has the DNA TGTGCCAGCAGCCCCGGGTCTGAGCAGTTCTTC. Translated: CASSPGSEQFF.

The V call is TRBV4-3, the J call TRBJ2-7; TRBD1 agrees at 7 bases. Trimming removed 1 base from V and 2 bases from J; junction bases left unmatched: 5. Germline V gives CDR1 LGHNA, CDR2 YSLEER. The CDR3 has 15 amino acids. CDR3: CASSQGQGETYEQYF. CDR3 coding DNA: TGCGCCAGCAGCCAAGGACAGGGAGAGACCTACGAGCAGTACTTC.

The chain links TRBV18 to TRBJ2-3; D possibly uses TRBD1 or TRBD2 (5 bases each). The V and J ends lost 1 base and 3 bases respectively, with 17 bases between them. This CDR3 has 17 amino acids. CDR1 is KGHSH, CDR2 LQKENI, per germline. For the CDR3, the DNA is TGTGCCAGCTCACCACTACGAGCACAAGAGGGGACAGATACGCAGTATTTT. This encodes CASSPLRAQEGTDTQYF. Full variable domain (rest looked up from reference TRBV18 and TRBJ2-3): NAGVMQNPRHLVRRRGQEARLRCSPMKGHSHVYWYRQLPEEGLKFMVYLQKENIIDESGMPKERFSAEFPKEGPSILRIQQVVRGDSAAYFCASSPLRAQEGTDTQYFGPGTRLTVL.

This clone occurred a few times. Other DNA sequences in this sample translate to the same CDR3. DNA for the CDR3: TGTGCCAGCAGCAGCGACTCCTACGAGCAGTACTTC. Translating it yields CASSSDSYEQYF. The V and J genes are TRBV27 and TRBJ2-7; D call uncertain. The CDR3 covers 12 residues. V was shortened by 6 bases and J by 0 bases, with 6 bases between the two germline ends. The germline V gene encodes CDR1 MNHEY and CDR2 SMNVEV (reference sequence).

The CDR3 bases are TGTGCCAGCAACGATAATCAGTATAGCAATCAGCCCCAGCATTTT. Amino acid sequence: CASNDNQYSNQPQHF. V gene TRBV6-6 combines with J gene TRBJ1-5, with D uncertain. The ends were cut back, 7 bases at V and 0 bases at J, with 13 bases in the middle. This CDR3 has 15 amino acids. CDR1 and CDR2 (germline): MNHNY, SVGAGI (reference sequence).

The chain carries TRBV27 and TRBJ2-3, with 10 bases fitting TRBD2. The V gene's germline CDR1 is MNHEY and CDR2 SMNVEV (reference sequence). The CDR3 totals 17 residues. The V gene end was trimmed by 8 bases and the J gene end by 6 bases; junction bases not matched to a gene: 17. The CDR3 protein is CASGARGLAGAPDTQYF. The CDR3 coding sequence is TGTGCCAGCGGGGCCCGCGGGCTAGCGGGAGCCCCGGATACGCAGTATTTT.

The chain combines TRBV5-1 with TRBJ2-7; D call uncertain. Trimming cost V 0 bases and J 1 base, with 8 bases left between them. From germline, CDR1 is SGHRS and CDR2 YFSETQ. This CDR3 is built from 14 residues. This CDR3 is CASSLETRSYEQYF. The CDR3 DNA sequence: TGCGCCAGCAGCTTGGAAACGAGGTCCTACGAGCAGTACTTC.

This CDR3 is CASSQTGGVDTQYF. CDR3 in DNA: TGTGCCAGCAGCCAAACTGGGGGGGTAGATACGCAGTATTTT. V and J are TRBV4-2 and TRBJ2-3; TRBD2 matches at 7 bases. After removal of 2 bases from V and 5 bases from J, the junction contained 4 bases not matched to a gene. Germline lookup yields CDR1 LGHNA and CDR2 YNFKEQ. The CDR3 extends over 14 amino acids.

This chain uses TRBV27 with TRBJ2-1, with D uncertain. Germline V gene lookup returns CDR1 MNHEY and CDR2 SMNVEV (reference sequence). With 3 bases removed from V and 3 bases from J, the gap between germline ends came to 12 bases. The CDR3 consists of 15 residues. The CDR3 region is CASSFVPASYNEQFF. For the CDR3, the DNA is TGTGCCAGCAGTTTCGTGCCCGCGAGCTACAATGAGCAGTTCTTC.

This chain joins TRBV7-9 and TRBJ2-1; D tentatively reads TRBD1 or TRBD2 (5 bases each). Germline assignment: CDR1 SEHNR and CDR2 FQNEAQ (reference sequence). The ends were cut back, 1 base at V and 8 bases at J, with 15 bases in the middle. The CDR3 length is 15 residues. This CDR3 is CASSLGGLVAHEQFF. CDR3 DNA: TGTGCCAGCAGCTTAGGGGGGTTGGTCGCCCATGAGCAGTTCTTC. Looking up the rest from reference TRBV7-9 and TRBJ2-1 gives the full variable domain: DTGVSQNPRHKITKRGQNVTFRCDPISEHNRLYWYRQTLGQGPEFLTYFQNEAQLEKSRLLSDRFSAERPKGSFSTLEIQRTEQGDSAMYLCASSLGGLVAHEQFFGPGTRLTVL.

The chain has TRBV11-3 and TRBJ1-5; the D is unclear. There are 14 residues in the CDR3. V lost 7 bases and J 7 bases, leaving 17 bases between the germline ends. Germline CDR1 is SGHNT and CDR2 is YENEEA. The CDR3 nucleotides are TGTGCCAGCATTCGAACGGGGTCGGGCCAGCCCCAGCATTTT. It specifies CASIRTGSGQPQHF.

The J gene is TRBJ2-2, the V gene TRBV28, with 12 bases matching TRBD1. This CDR3 comprises 17 residues. The V gene end was trimmed by 6 bases and the J gene end by 6 bases; junction bases not matched to a gene: 11. Germline assignment: CDR1 MDHEN and CDR2 SYDVKM. CDR3 region: CASRSPGTGGRAGELFF. CDR3 DNA sequence: TGTGCCAGCAGAAGCCCCGGGACAGGGGGCCGTGCCGGGGAGCTGTTTTTT.

The chain combines TRBV7-9 with TRBJ2-6; D is uncertain. The germline V gene has CDR1 SEHNR and CDR2 FQNEAQ (reference sequence). This CDR3 is 15 amino acids long. Trimming removed 5 bases from V and 1 base from J, with 9 bases in between. The CDR3 nucleotides read TGTGCCAGCAGCGAGGCTGGGTCTGGGGCCAACGTCCTGACTTTC. It translates to CASSEAGSGANVLTF.

The V gene is TRBV7-9, the J gene TRBJ1-1; no definite D call. The CDR3 consists of 15 residues. Trimming left V 5 bases short and J 0 bases short, with 13 bases between. Germline CDR1 and CDR2: SEHNR and FQNEAQ (reference sequence). Written as DNA, the CDR3 is TGTGCCAGCAGCCGAGCGGACGGCATGAACACTGAAGCTTTCTTT. Translated, it gives CASSRADGMNTEAFF.

This sequence joins TRBV27 and TRBJ2-1; the D gene is possibly TRBD2 (6 bases). V lost 0 bases and J lost 4, with 16 bases in between. The CDR3 is made up of 17 amino acids. Germline loops: CDR1 MNHEY, CDR2 SMNVEV (reference sequence). The CDR3 reads CASSLSPSAEGYNEQFF. The CDR3, as DNA: TGTGCCAGCAGTTTATCCCCTAGCGCCGAGGGGTACAATGAGCAGTTCTTC.

The chain uses TRBV28 and TRBJ2-1, with D unclear. This CDR3 spans 12 amino acids. CDR1 is MDHEN and CDR2 is SYDVKM in the germline V gene. V lost 6 bases to trimming and J lost 6 bases, with 9 bases between them. CDR3 region: CASRLTVNEQFF. The CDR3 DNA reads as TGTGCCAGCAGGTTGACCGTCAATGAGCAGTTCTTC.

The chain couples TRBV28 to TRBJ1-5, with D possibly being TRBD1 (5 bases). The CDR3 spans 16 residues. Trimming pared 5 bases from V and 0 bases from J, leaving 14 bases between. In germline, CDR1 is MDHEN, CDR2 SYDVKM. The CDR3 DNA is TGTGCCAGCAGTATCGCGGGACGTTATAGCAATCAGCCCCAGCATTTT. Translation: CASSIAGRYSNQPQHF.

The V gene is TRBV7-3, the J gene TRBJ1-2; possible D gene TRBD1, 6 bases. The CDR3 is 13 amino acids. Germline assignment: CDR1 SGHTA and CDR2 FQGTGA. V lost 1 base and J 7 bases, leaving 10 bases between the germline ends. The CDR3 spells CASSLMGAGGYTF. The CDR3 DNA is TGTGCCAGCAGCTTAATGGGGGCAGGTGGCTACACCTTC. The full variable domain, its missing parts supplied by reference TRBV7-3 and TRBJ1-2, is GAGVSQTPSNKVTEKGKYVELRCDPISGHTALYWYRQSLGQGPEFLIYFQGTGAADDSGLPNDRFFAVRPEGSVSTLKIQRTERGDSAVYLCASSLMGAGGYTFGSGTRLTVV.

J is TRBJ2-3 and V is TRBV5-1; a possible D gene is TRBD1 (6 bases). Germline assignment: CDR1 SGHRS and CDR2 YFSETQ. This CDR3 is built from 17 residues. The V gene lost 0 bases and the J gene lost 1 base, with 15 bases spanning the gap. The CDR3 DNA sequence: TGCGCCAGCAGCTTGGAACAGGGACGGGGTGGCACAGATACGCAGTATTTT. Its translation is CASSLEQGRGGTDTQYF. Complete variable domain (other parts from reference TRBV5-1 and TRBJ2-3): KAGVTQTPRYLIKTRGQQVTLSCSPISGHRSVSWYQQTPGQGLQFLFEYFSETQRNKGNFPGRFSGRQFSNSRSEMNVSTLELGDSALYLCASSLEQGRGGTDTQYFGPGTRLTVL.

The chain carries TRBV4-1 and TRBJ2-3; 12 bases match TRBD2. Per the germline V gene, CDR1 is MGHRA and CDR2 is YSYEKL. The CDR3 has 18 amino acids. V shed 0 bases, J shed 4 bases, and the junction held 8 bases outside the gene matches. As DNA, the CDR3 is TGCGCCAGCAGCCAAGATCTGGCTAGCGGGAGGGGAGCAGATACGCAGTATTTT. As protein: CASSQDLASGRGADTQYF.

As DNA, the CDR3 is TGTGCCAGCAAAGGCCTTAAGGGGACAGACTCCTACGAGCAGTACTTC. Protein product: CASKGLKGTDSYEQYF. The J gene is TRBJ2-7, the V gene TRBV27; TRBD1 matches at 7 bases. The CDR3 contains 16 residues. Germline CDR1 is MNHEY and CDR2 is SMNVEV (reference sequence). V shed 7 bases and J 0 bases; nucleotides not matched to a gene: 12.

The chain recombines TRBV13 with TRBJ2-3, with 11 bases that match TRBD2. This CDR3 comprises 13 residues. With V trimmed by 5 bases and J by 11 bases, 6 bases remained unmatched. Germline loops: CDR1 PRHDT, CDR2 FYEKMQ (reference sequence). CDR3 DNA sequence: TGTGCCAGCAGCCCGGGACTAGCGGCCTTGCAGTATTTT. Protein sequence: CASSPGLAALQYF.

This rearrangement joins TRBV4-2 to TRBJ2-7, with D perhaps matching TRBD1 (5 bases). The V gene lost 7 bases and the J gene lost 4 bases, with 14 bases spanning the gap. This CDR3 region has 13 residues. Germline V CDR1 and CDR2: LGHNA, YNFKEQ. The CDR3 loop is CASTTGAGYEQYF. CDR3 bases: TGTGCCAGCACCACAGGTGCCGGGTACGAGCAGTACTTC.

The rearrangement uses TRBV5-4 and TRBJ2-1, with D tentatively TRBD2 (7 bases). Trimming shortened V by 5 bases and J by 5 bases, and 17 bases separated the two germline ends. The CDR3 is 15 amino acids. Germline V gene sequence: CDR1 SGHNT, CDR2 YYREEE (reference sequence). CDR3 coding DNA: TGTGCCAGCAGTCCAGCGGAGGGGGGGCACAATGAGCAGTTCTTC. This sequence encodes CASSPAEGGHNEQFF.